This TCR beta chain stems from a study of blood T cell repertoires in COVID-19. Overall study: There were acute and convalescent COVID-19 samples, and they came from the United States, Italy and Spain. Sample material is recorded as cDNA or gDNA derived from T cells, B-cell-depleted T cells, or PBMCs.

J was trimmed by 4 bases and V by 1 base; bases with no gene match: 6. The CDR3 totals 14 residues. Germline CDR1 is GTSNPN and CDR2 is SVGIG (reference sequence). Clones were read by immunoSEQ multiplex PCR, and TCRdb kept only the in-frame ones, dropping some. Among 200,000 to 250,000 clones, roughly 88% were seen once, and the ten largest hold more than 1.4%. The material sequenced was peripheral blood. V usage is TRBV30 and J usage is TRBJ1-1, with 7 positions matching TRBD1. The TCR was taken from a man younger than 35 with active or convalescent COVID-19. In DNA form, the CDR3 reads TGTGCCTGGAGTGCATCGACAGGGATCACTGAAGCTTTCTTT. Its protein is CAWSASTGITEAFF. Based on the CDR3 plus reference TRBV30 and TRBJ1-1, the full variable domain is SQTIHQWPATLVQPVGSPLSLECTVEGTSNPNLYWYRQAAGRGLQLLFYSVGIGQISSEVPQNLSASRPQDRQFILSSKKLLLSDSGFYLCAWSASTGITEAFFGQGTRLTVV.